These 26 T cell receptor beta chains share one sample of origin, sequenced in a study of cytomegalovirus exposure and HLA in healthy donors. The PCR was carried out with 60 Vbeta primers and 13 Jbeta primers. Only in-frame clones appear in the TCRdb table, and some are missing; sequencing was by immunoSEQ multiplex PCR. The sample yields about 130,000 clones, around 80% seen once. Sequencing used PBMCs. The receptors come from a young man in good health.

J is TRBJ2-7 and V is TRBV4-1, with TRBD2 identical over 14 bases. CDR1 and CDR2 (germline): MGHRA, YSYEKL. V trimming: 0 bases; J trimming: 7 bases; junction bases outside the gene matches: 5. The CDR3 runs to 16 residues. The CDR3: CASSQETGLAGVEQYF. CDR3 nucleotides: TGCGCCAGCAGCCAAGAGACGGGACTAGCGGGAGTTGAGCAGTACTTC.

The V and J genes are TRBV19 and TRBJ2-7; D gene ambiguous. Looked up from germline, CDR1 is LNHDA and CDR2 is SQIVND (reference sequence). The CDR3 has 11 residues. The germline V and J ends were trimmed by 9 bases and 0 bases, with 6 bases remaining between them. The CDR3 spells CARPSSYEQYF. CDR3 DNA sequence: TGTGCCAGACCGAGCTCCTACGAGCAGTACTTC.

In DNA, the CDR3 is TGTGCCAGTAGTGTAGCGGGAGCGGCAGATACGCAGTATTTT. It yields the protein CASSVAGAADTQYF. The rearrangement uses TRBV19 and TRBJ2-3; 9 bases map to TRBD2. Losses at the gene ends were 5 bases for V and 4 bases for J; bases not matched to a gene: 4. The CDR3 totals 14 residues. Germline CDR1 LNHDA, CDR2 SQIVND (reference sequence).

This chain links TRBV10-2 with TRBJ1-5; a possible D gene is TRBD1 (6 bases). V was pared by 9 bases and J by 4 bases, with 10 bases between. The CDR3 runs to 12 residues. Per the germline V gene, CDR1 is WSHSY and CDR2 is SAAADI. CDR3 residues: CASRQENQPQHF. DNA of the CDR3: TGCGCCAGTAGACAGGAGAATCAGCCCCAGCATTTT.

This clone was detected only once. The CDR3 nucleotides read TGTGCCAGCAGTTTAGAGGTTTGGACTGACAATGAGCAGTTCTTC. Translation: CASSLEVWTDNEQFF. This rearrangement joins TRBV28 to TRBJ2-1, with a tentative D call TRBD2 (5 bases). This CDR3 has 15 amino acids. CDR1 MDHEN and CDR2 SYDVKM come from the germline V gene. The V end was cut by 2 bases, the J end by 5 bases, with 13 bases between. The full variable domain, completed using reference TRBV28 and TRBJ2-1, is DVKVTQSSRYLVKRTGEKVFLECVQDMDHENMFWYRQDPGLGLRLIYFSYDVKMKEKGDIPEGYSVSREKKERFSLILESASTNQTSMYLCASSLEVWTDNEQFFGPGTRLTVL.

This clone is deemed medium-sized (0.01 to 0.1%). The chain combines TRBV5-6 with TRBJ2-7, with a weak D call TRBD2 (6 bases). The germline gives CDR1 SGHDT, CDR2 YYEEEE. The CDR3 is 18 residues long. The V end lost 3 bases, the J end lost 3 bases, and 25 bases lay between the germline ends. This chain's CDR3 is CASSSPGGVFSPNYEQYF. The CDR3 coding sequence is TGTGCCAGCAGCTCCCCTGGAGGGGTTTTTTCCCCAAACTACGAGCAGTACTTC.

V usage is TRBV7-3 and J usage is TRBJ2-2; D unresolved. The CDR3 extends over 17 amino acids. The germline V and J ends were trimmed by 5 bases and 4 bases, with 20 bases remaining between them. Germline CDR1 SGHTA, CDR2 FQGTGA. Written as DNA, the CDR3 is TGTGCCAGCAGCCCCCGCTCTCCGCTAGATACCACCGGGGAGCTGTTTTTT. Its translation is CASSPRSPLDTTGELFF.

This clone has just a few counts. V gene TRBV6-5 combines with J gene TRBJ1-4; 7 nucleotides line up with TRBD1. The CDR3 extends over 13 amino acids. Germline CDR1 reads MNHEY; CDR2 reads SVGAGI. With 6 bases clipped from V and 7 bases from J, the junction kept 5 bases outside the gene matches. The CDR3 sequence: CASSIGQAEKLFF. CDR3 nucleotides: TGTGCCAGCAGCATAGGACAGGCTGAAAAACTGTTTTTT.

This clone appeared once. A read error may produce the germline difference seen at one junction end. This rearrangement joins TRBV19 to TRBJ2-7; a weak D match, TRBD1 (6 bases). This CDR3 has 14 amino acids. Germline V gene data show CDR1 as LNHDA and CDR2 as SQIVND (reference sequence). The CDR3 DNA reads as TGTGCCAGTAGTACCCCCGGACAGAGAACCGAGCAGTCCTTC. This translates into CASSTPGQRTEQSF.

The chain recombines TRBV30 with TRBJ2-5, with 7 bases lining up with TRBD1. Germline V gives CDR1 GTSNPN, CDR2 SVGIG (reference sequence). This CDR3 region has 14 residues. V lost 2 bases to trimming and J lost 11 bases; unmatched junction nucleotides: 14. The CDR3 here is CAWSLGQVIMEQYF. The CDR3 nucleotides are TGTGCCTGGAGTCTTGGACAGGTTATAATGGAGCAGTACTTC.

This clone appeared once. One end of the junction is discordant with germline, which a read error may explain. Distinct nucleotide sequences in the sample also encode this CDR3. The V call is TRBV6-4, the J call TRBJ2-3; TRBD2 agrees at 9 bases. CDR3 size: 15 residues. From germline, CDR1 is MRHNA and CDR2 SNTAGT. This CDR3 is CASSGVAGEVDTQYF. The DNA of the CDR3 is TGCGCCAGCAGCGGAGTAGCGGGAGAGGTAGATACGCAGTATTTT.

The CDR3 DNA reads TGTGCCAGCAGTGGAACTAGCGGGAGTTTGGCCGGGGAGCTGTTTTTT. This codes for CASSGTSGSLAGELFF. The chain recombines TRBV27 with TRBJ2-2; the match to TRBD2 covers 11 bases. Looked up from germline, CDR1 is MNHEY and CDR2 is SMNVEV (reference sequence). This CDR3 has 16 residues. Trimming took 5 bases from V and 6 from J; bases not matched to a gene: 8.

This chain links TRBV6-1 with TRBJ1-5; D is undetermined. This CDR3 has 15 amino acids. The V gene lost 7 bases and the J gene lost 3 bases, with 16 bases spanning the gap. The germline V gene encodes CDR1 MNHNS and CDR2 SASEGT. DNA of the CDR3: TGTGCCAGCAAGATGGAAGTACAGATCAATCAGCCCCAGCATTTT. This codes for CASKMEVQINQPQHF.

This CDR3 reads CASVTMLTSGTDTQYF. For the CDR3, the DNA is TGTGCCAGCGTCACAATGTTGACTAGCGGCACAGATACGCAGTATTTT. This chain uses TRBV2 with TRBJ2-3; 8 bases fit TRBD2. CDR1 is SNHLY and CDR2 is FYNNEI in the germline V gene. CDR3 length: 16 amino acids. V shed 8 bases, J shed 1 base, and the junction held 11 bases outside the gene matches.

This CDR3 is CASTPLSGHIETQYF. CDR3 in DNA: TGTGCCAGCACCCCACTCTCAGGACACATAGAGACCCAGTACTTC. V gene TRBV27 combines with J gene TRBJ2-5; a possible D gene is TRBD1 (5 bases). The CDR3 covers 15 residues. Trimming shortened V by 7 bases and J by 4 bases, and 19 bases separated the two germline ends. Germline-derived CDR1 and CDR2 are MNHEY and SMNVEV (reference sequence).

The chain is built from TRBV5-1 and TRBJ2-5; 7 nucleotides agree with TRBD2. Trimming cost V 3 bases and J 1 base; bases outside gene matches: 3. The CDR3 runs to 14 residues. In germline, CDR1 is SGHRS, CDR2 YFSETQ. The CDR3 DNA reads TGCGCCAGCAGCTGGGAGGGTATCCAAGAGACCCAGTACTTC. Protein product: CASSWEGIQETQYF.

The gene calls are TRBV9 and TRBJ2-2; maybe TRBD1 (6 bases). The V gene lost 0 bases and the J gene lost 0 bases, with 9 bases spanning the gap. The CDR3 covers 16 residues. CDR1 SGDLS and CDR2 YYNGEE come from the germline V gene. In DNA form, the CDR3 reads TGTGCCAGCAGCGTAGGTGGGGGCGCGAACACCGGGGAGCTGTTTTTT. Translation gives CASSVGGGANTGELFF.

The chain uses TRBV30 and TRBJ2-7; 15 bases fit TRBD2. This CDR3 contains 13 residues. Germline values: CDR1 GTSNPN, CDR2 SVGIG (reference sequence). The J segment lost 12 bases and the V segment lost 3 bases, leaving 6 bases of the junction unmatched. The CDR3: CAWRTGLAGGRYF. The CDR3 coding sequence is TGTGCCTGGAGAACGGGACTAGCGGGAGGACGGTACTTC.

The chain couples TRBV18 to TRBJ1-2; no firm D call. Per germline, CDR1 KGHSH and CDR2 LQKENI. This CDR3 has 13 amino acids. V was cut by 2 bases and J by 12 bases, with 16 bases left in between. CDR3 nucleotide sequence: TGTGCCAGCTCACCAGCACAGCCGGAGGTTCACACCTTC. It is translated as CASSPAQPEVHTF.

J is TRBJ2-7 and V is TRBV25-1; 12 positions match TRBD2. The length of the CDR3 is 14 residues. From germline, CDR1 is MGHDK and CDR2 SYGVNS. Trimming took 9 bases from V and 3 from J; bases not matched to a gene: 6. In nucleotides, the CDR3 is TGTGCCAGACATACTAGCGGGAGGCTCTACGAGCAGTACTTC. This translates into CARHTSGRLYEQYF.

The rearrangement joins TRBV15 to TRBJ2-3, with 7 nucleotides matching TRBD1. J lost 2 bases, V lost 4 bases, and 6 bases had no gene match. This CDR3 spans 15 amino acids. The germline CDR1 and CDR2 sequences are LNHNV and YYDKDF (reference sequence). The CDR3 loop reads CATSKTGQITDTQYF. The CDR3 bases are TGTGCCACCAGCAAAACGGGACAGATCACAGATACGCAGTATTTT.

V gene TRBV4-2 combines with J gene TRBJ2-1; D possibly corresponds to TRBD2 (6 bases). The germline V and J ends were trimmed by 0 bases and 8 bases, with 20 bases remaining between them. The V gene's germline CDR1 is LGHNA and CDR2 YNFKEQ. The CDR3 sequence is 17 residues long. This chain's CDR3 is CASSQERPGVAKDEQFF. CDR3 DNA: TGTGCCAGCAGCCAAGAAAGGCCGGGGGTGGCTAAAGATGAGCAGTTCTTC.

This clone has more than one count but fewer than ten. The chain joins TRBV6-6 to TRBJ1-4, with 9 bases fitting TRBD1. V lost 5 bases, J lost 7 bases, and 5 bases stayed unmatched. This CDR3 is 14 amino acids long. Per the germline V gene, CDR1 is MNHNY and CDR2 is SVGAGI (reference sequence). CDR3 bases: TGTGCCAGCAGTCACGGGACAGGGACTGAAAAACTGTTTTTT. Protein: CASSHGTGTEKLFF.

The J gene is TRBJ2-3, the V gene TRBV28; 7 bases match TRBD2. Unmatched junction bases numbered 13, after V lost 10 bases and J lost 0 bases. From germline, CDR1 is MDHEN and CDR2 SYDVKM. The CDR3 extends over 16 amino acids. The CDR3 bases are TGTGCCACCACCGGTCTGGCGGGAGAAAGCACAGATACGCAGTATTTT. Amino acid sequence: CATTGLAGESTDTQYF. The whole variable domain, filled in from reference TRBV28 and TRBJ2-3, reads DVKVTQSSRYLVKRTGEKVFLECVQDMDHENMFWYRQDPGLGLRLIYFSYDVKMKEKGDIPEGYSVSREKKERFSLILESASTNQTSMYLCATTGLAGESTDTQYFGPGTRLTVL.

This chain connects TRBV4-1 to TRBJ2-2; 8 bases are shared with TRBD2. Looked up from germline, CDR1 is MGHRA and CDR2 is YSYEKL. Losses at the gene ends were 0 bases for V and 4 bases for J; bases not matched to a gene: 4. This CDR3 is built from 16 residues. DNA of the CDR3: TGCGCCAGCAGCCAAGAGGACGGGGGGGCCACCGGGGAGCTGTTTTTT. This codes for CASSQEDGGATGELFF.

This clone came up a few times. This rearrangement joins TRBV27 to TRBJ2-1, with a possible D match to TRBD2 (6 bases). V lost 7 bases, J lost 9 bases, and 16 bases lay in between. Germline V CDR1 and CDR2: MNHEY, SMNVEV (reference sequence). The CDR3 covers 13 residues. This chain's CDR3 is CASTRATGSEQFF. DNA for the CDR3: TGTGCCAGCACCCGGGCTACCGGGAGTGAGCAGTTCTTC.